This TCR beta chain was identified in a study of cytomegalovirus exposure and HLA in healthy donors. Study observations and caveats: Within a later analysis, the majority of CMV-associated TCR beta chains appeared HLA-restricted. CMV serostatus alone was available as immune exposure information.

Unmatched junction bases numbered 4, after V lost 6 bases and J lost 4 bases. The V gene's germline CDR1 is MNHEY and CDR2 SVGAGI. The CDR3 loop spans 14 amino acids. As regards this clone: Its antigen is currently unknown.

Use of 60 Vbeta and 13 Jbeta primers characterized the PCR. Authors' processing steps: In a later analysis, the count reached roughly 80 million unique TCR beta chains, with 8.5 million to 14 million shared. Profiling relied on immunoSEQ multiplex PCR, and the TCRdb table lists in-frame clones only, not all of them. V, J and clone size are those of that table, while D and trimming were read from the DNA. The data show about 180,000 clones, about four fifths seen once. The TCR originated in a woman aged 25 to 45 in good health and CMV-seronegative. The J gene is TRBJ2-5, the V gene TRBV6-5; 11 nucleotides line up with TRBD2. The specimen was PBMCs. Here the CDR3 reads CASRLAGAPETQYF. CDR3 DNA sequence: TGTGCCAGCAGACTAGCGGGGGCACCAGAGACCCAGTACTTC.